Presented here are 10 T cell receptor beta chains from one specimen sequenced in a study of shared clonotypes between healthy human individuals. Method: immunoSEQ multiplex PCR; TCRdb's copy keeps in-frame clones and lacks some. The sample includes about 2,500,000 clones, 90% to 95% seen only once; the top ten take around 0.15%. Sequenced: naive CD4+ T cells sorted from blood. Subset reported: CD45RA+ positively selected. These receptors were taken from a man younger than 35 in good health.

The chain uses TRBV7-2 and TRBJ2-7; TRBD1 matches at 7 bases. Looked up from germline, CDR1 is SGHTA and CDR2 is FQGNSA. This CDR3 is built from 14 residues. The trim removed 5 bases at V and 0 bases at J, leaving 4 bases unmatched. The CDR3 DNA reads TGTGCCAGCAGCATCCGGGACAGCTCCTACGAGCAGTACTTC. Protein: CASSIRDSSYEQYF.

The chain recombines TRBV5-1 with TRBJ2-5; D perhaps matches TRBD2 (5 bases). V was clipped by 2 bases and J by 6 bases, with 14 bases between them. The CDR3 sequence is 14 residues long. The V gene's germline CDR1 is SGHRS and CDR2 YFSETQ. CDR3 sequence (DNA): TGCGCCAGCAGCTTAGACGCGGGCGTTAAGACCCAGTACTTC. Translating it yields CASSLDAGVKTQYF.

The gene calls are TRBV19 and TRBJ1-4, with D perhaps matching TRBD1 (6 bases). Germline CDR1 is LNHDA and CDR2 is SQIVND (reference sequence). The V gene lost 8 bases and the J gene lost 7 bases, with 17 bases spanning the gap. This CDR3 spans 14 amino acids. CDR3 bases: TGTGCCAGTTCCTGGGGGCAGGGCTTTGAAAAACTGTTTTTT. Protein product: CASSWGQGFEKLFF.

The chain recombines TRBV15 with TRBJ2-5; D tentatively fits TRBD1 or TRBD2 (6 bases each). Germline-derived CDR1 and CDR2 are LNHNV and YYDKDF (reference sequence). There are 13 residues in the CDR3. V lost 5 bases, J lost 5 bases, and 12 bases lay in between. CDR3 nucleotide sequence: TGTGCCACCAGCTGGGGGGCGACGGAGACCCAGTACTTC. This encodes CATSWGATETQYF.

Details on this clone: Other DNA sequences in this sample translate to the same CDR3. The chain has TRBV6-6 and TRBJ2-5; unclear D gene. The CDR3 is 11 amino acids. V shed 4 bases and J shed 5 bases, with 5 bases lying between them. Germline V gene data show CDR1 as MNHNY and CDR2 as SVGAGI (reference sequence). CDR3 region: CASSSEETQYF. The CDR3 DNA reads TGTGCCAGCAGTTCAGAGGAGACCCAGTACTTC.

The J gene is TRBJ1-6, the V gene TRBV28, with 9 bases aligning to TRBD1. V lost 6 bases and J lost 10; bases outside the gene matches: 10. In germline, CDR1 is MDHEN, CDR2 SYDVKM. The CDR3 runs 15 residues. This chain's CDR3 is CASRPGTGMGSPLHF. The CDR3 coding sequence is TGTGCCAGCAGACCGGGGACAGGGATGGGCTCACCCCTCCACTTT.

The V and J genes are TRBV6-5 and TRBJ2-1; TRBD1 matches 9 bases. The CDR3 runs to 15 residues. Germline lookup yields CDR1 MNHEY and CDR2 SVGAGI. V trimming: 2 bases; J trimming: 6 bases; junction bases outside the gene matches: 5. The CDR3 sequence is CASSYQGQGGNEQFF. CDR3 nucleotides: TGTGCCAGCAGTTACCAGGGACAGGGTGGCAATGAGCAGTTCTTC.

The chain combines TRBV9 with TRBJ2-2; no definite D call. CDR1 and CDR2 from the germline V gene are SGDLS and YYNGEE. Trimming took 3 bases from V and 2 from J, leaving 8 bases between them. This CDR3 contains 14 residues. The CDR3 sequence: CASSGRSNTGELFF. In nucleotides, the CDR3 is TGTGCCAGCAGCGGCAGGAGTAACACCGGGGAGCTGTTTTTT.

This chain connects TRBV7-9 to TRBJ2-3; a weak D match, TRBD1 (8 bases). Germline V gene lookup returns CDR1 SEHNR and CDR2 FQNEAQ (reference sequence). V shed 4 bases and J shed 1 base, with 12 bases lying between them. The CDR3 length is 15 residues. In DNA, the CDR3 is TGTGCCAGCAGCTCACAGGGGGGGGGCACAGATACGCAGTATTTT. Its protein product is CASSSQGGGTDTQYF.

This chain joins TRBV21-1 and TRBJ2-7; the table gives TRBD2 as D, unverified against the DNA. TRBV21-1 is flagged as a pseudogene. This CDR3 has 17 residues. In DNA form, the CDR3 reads TGTGCCAGCAGCAAAGGTGCCCTAGCGGGGAGCTCCTACGAGCAGTACTTC. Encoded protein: CASSKGALAGSSYEQYF.